The next 9 T cell receptor beta chains were all read from a single sample in a study of shared clonotypes between healthy human individuals (dated by TCRdb to the early 2020s). The library was produced with the immunoSEQ multiplex PCR assay. TCRdb re-hosts the immuneACCESS table, in-frame sequences only. Its copies lack some clones; in the studies checked, an unresolved V gene accounts for under half of them, and the cause for the rest is not known. Counted in this sample were roughly 1.5 million clones; 95% to 99% of them appeared once. Of the sample, approximately 0.45% falls within the top ten clones. The sequenced material came from naive CD4+ T cells sorted from blood. The cell subset or site label here, explained by the study, means: CD45RA+ positively selected. These receptor sequences come from a man aged 25 to 45 in good health.

The chain has TRBV6-5 and TRBJ2-5, with 7 bases identical to TRBD1. Unmatched junction bases numbered 0, after V lost 0 bases and J lost 2 bases. The CDR3 runs 14 residues. The germline CDR1 and CDR2 sequences are MNHEY and SVGAGI. The CDR3 DNA is TGTGCCAGCAGTTACTCGACAGGGCAAGAGACCCAGTACTTC. Its protein is CASSYSTGQETQYF.

The chain joins TRBV5-8 to TRBJ2-1; 10 bases agree with TRBD2. CDR1 is SGHTS and CDR2 is YDEGEE in the germline V gene. The CDR3 contains 15 residues. With V trimmed by 4 bases and J by 1 base, 2 bases remained unmatched. The chain's CDR3 is CASSPTSGSYNEQFF. CDR3 coding DNA: TGTGCCAGCAGCCCGACTAGCGGGTCCTACAATGAGCAGTTCTTC.

J is TRBJ2-3 and V is TRBV29-1; 7 positions agree with TRBD2. Germline CDR1 SQVTM, CDR2 ANQGSEA. The CDR3 has 15 residues. With 4 bases clipped from V and 0 bases from J, the junction kept 7 bases outside the gene matches. The CDR3, as DNA: TGCAGCGTTGTATCTAGCGGATCTAGCACAGATACGCAGTATTTT. Encoded protein: CSVVSSGSSTDTQYF.

J is TRBJ2-7 and V is TRBV7-9, with D perhaps matching TRBD1 (5 bases). Germline CDR1 and CDR2: SEHNR and FQNEAQ (reference sequence). V lost 5 bases and J lost 1, with 15 bases in between. The CDR3 covers 15 residues. For the CDR3, the DNA is TGTGCCAGCAGCCCCCGAGACAGCCATTCCTACGAGCAGTACTTC. It translates to CASSPRDSHSYEQYF.

The chain recombines TRBV5-5 with TRBJ2-7; D is uncertain. The V end lost 0 bases, the J end lost 0 bases, and 13 bases lay between the germline ends. This CDR3 comprises 16 residues. The V gene's germline CDR1 is SGHKS and CDR2 YYEKEE (reference sequence). The CDR3 nucleotides read TGTGCCAGCAGCTTGGGGGCGCGCCTAAGCTCCTACGAGCAGTACTTC. It encodes CASSLGARLSSYEQYF.

This chain links TRBV11-2 with TRBJ1-4, with D maybe TRBD1 (6 bases). V was cut by 5 bases and J by 8 bases, with 15 bases left in between. This CDR3 spans 14 amino acids. The germline gives CDR1 SGHAT, CDR2 FQNNGV. The CDR3 DNA follows: TGTGCCAGCAGCCCAACAGGGTCGGGGGAAAAACTGTTTTTT. It translates to CASSPTGSGEKLFF.

This sequence joins TRBV18 and TRBJ1-4; tentatively, D is TRBD1 (5 bases). From germline, CDR1 is KGHSH and CDR2 LQKENI. The V and J ends lost 6 bases and 5 bases respectively, with 22 bases between them. The CDR3 totals 17 residues. CDR3 sequence: CASSRTAGGEMNEKLFF. Here the CDR3 DNA reads TGTGCCAGCTCCCGAACCGCTGGAGGGGAGATGAATGAAAAACTGTTTTTT.

The chain is built from TRBV18 and TRBJ1-1; perhaps TRBD1 as D (6 bases). The V end lost 3 bases, the J end lost 0 bases, and 11 bases lay between the germline ends. The germline V gene has CDR1 KGHSH and CDR2 LQKENI. The CDR3 spans 15 residues. This CDR3 reads CASSPDSALNTEAFF. CDR3 in DNA: TGTGCCAGCTCACCGGACAGCGCCCTGAACACTGAAGCTTTCTTT.

The genes are TRBV28 and TRBJ2-5, with D unresolved. This CDR3 region has 11 residues. Per germline, CDR1 MDHEN and CDR2 SYDVKM. Trimming removed 7 bases from V and 5 bases from J, with 8 bases in between. The CDR3 sequence: CASKRDETQYF. The CDR3 coding sequence is TGTGCCAGCAAACGTGATGAGACCCAGTACTTC.